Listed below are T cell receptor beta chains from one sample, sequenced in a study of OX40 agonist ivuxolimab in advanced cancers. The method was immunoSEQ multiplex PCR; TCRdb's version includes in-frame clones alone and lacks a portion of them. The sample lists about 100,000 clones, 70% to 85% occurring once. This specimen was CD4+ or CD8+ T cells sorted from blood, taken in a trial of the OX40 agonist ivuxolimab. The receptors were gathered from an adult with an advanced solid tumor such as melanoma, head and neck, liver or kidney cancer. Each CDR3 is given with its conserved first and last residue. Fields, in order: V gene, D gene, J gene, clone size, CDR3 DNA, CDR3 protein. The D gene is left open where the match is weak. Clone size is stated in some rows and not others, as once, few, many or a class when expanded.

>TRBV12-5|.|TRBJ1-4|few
TGTGCTAGTGGTTTGGAGTTGGGGGAAAAACTGTTTTTT
CASGLELGEKLFF
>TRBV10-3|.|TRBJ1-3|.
TGTGCCATCAGTCCCGGGCCGGTAGAGTCTGGAAACACCATATATTTT
CAISPGPVESGNTIYF
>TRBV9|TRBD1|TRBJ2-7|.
TGTGCCAGCAGCGTAGGGGACAGAACCTACGAGCAGTACTTC
CASSVGDRTYEQYF
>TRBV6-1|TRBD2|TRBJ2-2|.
TGTGCCAGCAGTGAGAGACTAGCCGGGGGACTGAACACCGGGGAGCTGTTTTTT
CASSERLAGGLNTGELFF
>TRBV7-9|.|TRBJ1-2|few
TGTGCCAGCAGCTTATCCGGACAGTCGAGAGGCTACACCTTC
CASSLSGQSRGYTF
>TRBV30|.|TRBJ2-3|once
TGTGCCTGCGCCGGAGGGGGGCACAGCACAGATACGCAGTATTTT
CACAGGGHSTDTQYF
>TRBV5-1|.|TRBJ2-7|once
TGCGCCAGCAGCCCTCCGGACATATCCTACGAGCAGTACTTC
CASSPPDISYEQYF
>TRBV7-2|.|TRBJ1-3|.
TGTGCCAGCAGCTTCGTCGCCGTAACCAGCTCTGGAAACACCATATATTTT
CASSFVAVTSSGNTIYF
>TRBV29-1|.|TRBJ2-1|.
TGCAGCGTTGATGGGGAGCGGAATGAGCAGTTCTTC
CSVDGERNEQFF
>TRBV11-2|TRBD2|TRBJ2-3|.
TGTGCCAGCAAGATACTGGGGGGGAGCACAGATACGCAGTATTTT
CASKILGGSTDTQYF
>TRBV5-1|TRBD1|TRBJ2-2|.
TGCGCCAGCAGCTTGGGGACAGGGGTTTCGAACACCGGGGAGCTGTTTTTT
CASSLGTGVSNTGELFF
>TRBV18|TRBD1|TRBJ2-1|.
TGTGCCAGCTCACCGAGACCCGAGGGACAGGGGGCTCGTGGAGAGCAGTTCTTC
CASSPRPEGQGARGEQFF
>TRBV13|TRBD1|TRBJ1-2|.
TGTGCCAGCAGCTTAGAGTACCCAGGGGGCTATGGCTACACCTTC
CASSLEYPGGYGYTF
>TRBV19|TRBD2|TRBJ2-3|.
TGTGCCAGTAGTATAGTTGGTAGCGGGGGAGGTAGAGATACGCAGTATTTT
CASSIVGSGGGRDTQYF
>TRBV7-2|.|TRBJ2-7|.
TGTGCCAGCAGCTTAGGTCGGAGCGGACCCTACGAGCAGTACTTC
CASSLGRSGPYEQYF
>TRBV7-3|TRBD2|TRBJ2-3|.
TGTGCCAGCAGTCTCCTAGCGGGAGCTATCACAGATACGCAGTATTTT
CASSLLAGAITDTQYF
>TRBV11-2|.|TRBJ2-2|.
TGTGCCAGCAGCCCCGCGTCGCGGGACACCGGGGAGCTGTTTTTT
CASSPASRDTGELFF
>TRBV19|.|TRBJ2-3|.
TGTGCCAGTAGCCCCCTAATGGGCGGGATCAGCACAGATACGCAGTATTTT
CASSPLMGGISTDTQYF
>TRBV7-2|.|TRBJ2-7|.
TGTGCCGGCTCTTCGGACCGAACGGGCGAGCAGTACTTC
CAGSSDRTGEQYF
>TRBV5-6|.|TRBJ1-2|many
TGTGCCAGCAGCTTTGACAGGGGCTACACCTTC
CASSFDRGYTF
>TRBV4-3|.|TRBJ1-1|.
TGCGCCAGCAGCCAAGTGTGGTCCAGAAACACTGAAGCTTTCTTT
CASSQVWSRNTEAFF
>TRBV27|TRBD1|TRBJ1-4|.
TGTGCCAGCAGTTTAGCCTCCGGGACAGCTAATGAAAAACTGTTTTTT
CASSLASGTANEKLFF
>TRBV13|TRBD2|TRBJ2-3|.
TGTGCCAGCAGCCAAACTAGCGGGGGGCGAGATACGCAGTATTTT
CASSQTSGGRDTQYF
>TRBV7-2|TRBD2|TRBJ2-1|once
TGTGCCAGCAGCCCCGCCCGGGGGCTAGCGGGGGGGCGCAATGAGCAGTTCTTC
CASSPARGLAGGRNEQFF
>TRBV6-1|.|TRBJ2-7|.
TGTGCCAGCAGTGAAAGCGGGTTAGTCTACGAGCAGTACTTC
CASSESGLVYEQYF
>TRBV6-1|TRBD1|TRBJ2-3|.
TGTGCCAGCAGTGAGGGACAGGGGGCCACAGATACGCAGTATTTT
CASSEGQGATDTQYF
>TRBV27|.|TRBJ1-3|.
TGTGCCAGCAGTTTAACAGGAGTCGGCTCTGGAAACACCATATATTTT
CASSLTGVGSGNTIYF
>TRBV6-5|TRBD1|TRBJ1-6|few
TGTGCCAGCAGGGACAGGGCTAATTCACCCCTCCACTTT
CASRDRANSPLHF
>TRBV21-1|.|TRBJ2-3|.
TGTGCCAGCAGCAAACGGCCAGGGTGCACAGATACGCAGTATTTT
CASSKRPGCTDTQYF
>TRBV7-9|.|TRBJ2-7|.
TGTGCCAGCAGCTTAGGTCCCATACAGTACTTC
CASSLGPIQYF
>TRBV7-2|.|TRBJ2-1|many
TGTGCCAGCAGCCCCCGAGGGGGACTATACAATGAGCAGTTCTTC
CASSPRGGLYNEQFF
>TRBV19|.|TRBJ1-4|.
TGTGCCAGTAATCGACGCAATAATGAAAAACTGTTTTTT
CASNRRNNEKLFF
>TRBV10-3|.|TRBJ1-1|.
TGTGCCATCAGCGCGACCCAGGTTATGAACACTGAAGCTTTCTTT
CAISATQVMNTEAFF
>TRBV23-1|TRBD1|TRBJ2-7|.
TGCGCCAGCAGTCACTGGGGACAGGGGGGCTACGAGCAGTACTTC
CASSHWGQGGYEQYF
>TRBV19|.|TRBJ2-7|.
TGTGCCAGTAGTATCGAGTACAGGACCTACGAGCAGTACTTC
CASSIEYRTYEQYF
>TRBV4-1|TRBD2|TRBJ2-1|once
TGCGCCAGCAGCCTGTCGCGCGGGAGTAGCGGGGAGCAGTTCTTC
CASSLSRGSSGEQFF
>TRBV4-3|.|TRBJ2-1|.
TGCGCCAGCAGCCAAGATAGGAGTTATGAGCAGTTCTTC
CASSQDRSYEQFF
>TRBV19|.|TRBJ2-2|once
TGTGCCAGTAGTATAGGGGGGACCTTGAACACCGGGGAGCTGTTTTTT
CASSIGGTLNTGELFF
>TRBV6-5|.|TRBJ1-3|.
TGTGCCAGCTCACAGGGTTCAGGATCTGGAAACACCATATATTTT
CASSQGSGSGNTIYF
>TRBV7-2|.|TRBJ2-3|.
TGTGCCAGCAGCTTAGACCGGGTCACAGATACGCAGTATTTT
CASSLDRVTDTQYF
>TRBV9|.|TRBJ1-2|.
TGTGCCAGCAGCGTCCGGGATGGCTACACCTTC
CASSVRDGYTF
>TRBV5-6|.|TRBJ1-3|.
TGTGCCAGCAGCTTGGGGTGGGGCTCTGGAAACACCATATATTTT
CASSLGWGSGNTIYF
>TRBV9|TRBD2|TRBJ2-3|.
TGTGCCAGCAGCTCCGCGGGGGGGTCCACAGATACGCAGTATTTT
CASSSAGGSTDTQYF
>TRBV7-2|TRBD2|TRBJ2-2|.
TGTGCCAGCAGCTCCAGGACTAGCGGGGGGAACACCGGGGAGCTGTTTTTT
CASSSRTSGGNTGELFF